The entry that follows covers one TCR beta chain sequence. Its antigen is as yet unknown. CDR1 is LGHDT and CDR2 is YNNKEL in the germline V gene (reference sequence). V lost 6 bases, J lost 1 base, and 9 bases lay in between. The CDR3 covers 13 residues. This specimen belongs to a study of T-cell memory formation after mild COVID-19. Study results and limitations: CD4+ clones that contracted lay mainly in CM and EM; CD8+ ones lay in EMRA.

TCRdb fed the 5' RACE reads into MiXCR, producing one record per CDR3 protein. The sample records around 150,000 distinct CDR3 sequences, 11% being singletons. The sequence derives from a man younger than 35 who had mild COVID-19 (a few samples of this study predate the infection). Cell type and time point are not known. The chain uses TRBV3-1 and TRBJ1-1, with D possibly TRBD1 on 5 matching bases. Sequenced material: PBMCs or a T cell subset sorted from them (not recorded which). This chain's CDR3 is CASRWGRNTEAFF. The CDR3 DNA reads TGTGCCAGCAGATGGGGCAGGAACACTGAAGCTTTCTTT. Variable domain in full (rest from reference TRBV3-1 and TRBJ1-1): DTAVSQTPKYLVTQMGNDKSIKCEQNLGHDTMYWYKQDSKKFLKIMFSYNNKELIINETVPNRFSPKSPDKAHLNLHINSLELGDSAVYFCASRWGRNTEAFFGQGTRLTVV.